A single sample gave rise to the 27 T cell receptor beta chains below, sequenced in a study of shared clonotypes between healthy human individuals (TCRdb year 2020). Libraries were built with the immunoSEQ multiplex PCR assay. The clones in this table, taken by TCRdb from immuneACCESS, are in-frame only. Not every clone is retained; where verified, under half of the shortfall comes from an unresolved V gene, and the cause of the rest is unknown. Here the sample has some 320,000 clones; roughly 91% occur a single time. Roughly 16% of the sample is held by the ten biggest clonotypes. The source material was memory CD8+ T cells sorted from blood. The sample's cell subset or site, from its label and the paper: CD45RO+ cells pooled with CCR7-negative TemRA cells. The receptors were gathered from a man between 18 and 35 years old in good health.

The V gene is TRBV6-5, the J gene TRBJ1-1; D perhaps matches TRBD1 (5 bases). Germline V gene lookup returns CDR1 MNHEY and CDR2 SVGAGI. CDR3 length: 14 amino acids. V dropped 3 bases and J dropped 3 bases, with 11 bases sitting between them. The CDR3 reads CASSYWKGDTEAFF. In nucleotides, the CDR3 is TGTGCCAGCAGTTATTGGAAAGGGGACACTGAAGCTTTCTTT.

The chain is built from TRBV6-5 and TRBJ1-2, with a weak D call TRBD1 (6 bases). Germline-derived CDR1 and CDR2 are MNHEY and SVGAGI. The V and J ends lost 1 base and 3 bases respectively, with 9 bases between them. The CDR3 consists of 14 residues. The DNA for the CDR3 is TGTGCCAGCAGTTACTACACAGGGTACTATGGCTACACCTTC. It codes for CASSYYTGYYGYTF.

The chain has TRBV2 and TRBJ2-7, with D maybe TRBD2 (5 bases). Trimming pared 8 bases from V and 3 bases from J, leaving 17 bases between. The CDR3 has 14 amino acids. The germline CDR1 and CDR2 sequences are SNHLY and FYNNEI. The CDR3 DNA sequence: TGTGCCAGCCGGTACAACAGCGGAGACTACGAGCAGTACTTC. Translating it yields CASRYNSGDYEQYF.

V usage is TRBV6-5 and J usage is TRBJ1-1; D not resolved. Germline CDR1 reads MNHEY; CDR2 reads SVGAGI. The CDR3 loop spans 15 amino acids. Between the trimmed V and J ends, which lost 6 bases and 4 bases, there was a span of 18 bases. CDR3 in amino acids: CASSYREGLSTEAFF. The CDR3 DNA reads as TGTGCCAGCAGCTATCGAGAAGGGCTCAGCACTGAAGCTTTCTTT.

This clone was counted a single time. The DNA of the CDR3 is TGTGCCTGGACCTTCACAGGGGGCAGCGAGCAGTACTTC. Amino acid sequence: CAWTFTGGSEQYF. The rearrangement links TRBV30 to TRBJ2-7; 9 positions agree with TRBD1. V dropped 4 bases and J dropped 6; count of bases not matched to a gene: 7. CDR1 is GTSNPN and CDR2 is SVGIG in the germline V gene (reference sequence). This CDR3 has 13 amino acids.

The rearrangement joins TRBV10-3 to TRBJ2-5, with D hard to call. The CDR3 is made up of 13 amino acids. The germline V gene has CDR1 ENHRY and CDR2 SYGVKD. V was cut by 2 bases and J by 1 base, with 5 bases left in between. CDR3 bases: TGTGCCATCAGTGAGGAGTTCCAAGAGACCCAGTACTTC. This encodes CAISEEFQETQYF.

The rearrangement uses TRBV28 and TRBJ2-7, with 7 nucleotides matching TRBD1. Trimming cost V 0 bases and J 3 bases; bases outside gene matches: 8. The germline V gene encodes CDR1 MDHEN and CDR2 SYDVKM. The CDR3 loop spans 16 amino acids. The CDR3: CASSLWQGEGYYEQYF. The CDR3 DNA is TGTGCCAGCAGTTTATGGCAGGGGGAAGGCTACTACGAGCAGTACTTC.

This clone was recorded at least ten times. Mismatch with germline at one junction end may stem from a read error. The chain couples TRBV4-1 to TRBJ2-4; TRBD2 aligns across 12 bases. The CDR3 length is 16 residues. Germline assignment: CDR1 MGHRA and CDR2 YSYEKL. In nucleotides, the CDR3 is TGTGCCAGCAGCCAGGGACTAGCGGGCCCGGGAAACATTCAGTACTTC. It encodes CASSQGLAGPGNIQYF.

The CDR3 DNA follows: TGTGCCAGCAGCGCGTGGGCGCACGACGAGCAGTACTTC. This translates into CASSAWAHDEQYF. This chain connects TRBV11-2 to TRBJ2-7; the D is unclear. The germline V gene encodes CDR1 SGHAT and CDR2 FQNNGV. The V end was cut by 5 bases, the J end by 5 bases, with 13 bases between. CDR3 length: 13 amino acids.

V usage is TRBV10-3 and J usage is TRBJ2-7, with D possibly being TRBD1 (6 bases). The CDR3 length is 15 residues. Germline CDR1 ENHRY, CDR2 SYGVKD. V lost 0 bases and J lost 5, with 14 bases in between. CDR3 in DNA: TGTGCCATCAGTGAGTCGAACCCAGGGGTGGACGAGCAGTACTTC. It is translated as CAISESNPGVDEQYF.

The V gene is TRBV11-2, the J gene TRBJ2-4, with D maybe TRBD1 (5 bases). CDR3 size: 17 residues. The V gene's germline CDR1 is SGHAT and CDR2 FQNNGV. V gave up 2 bases and J gave up 1 base, with 15 bases separating them. CDR3 sequence reads: CASSLKTGVRAKNIQYF. In nucleotides, the CDR3 is TGTGCCAGCAGCTTAAAAACAGGTGTCAGGGCCAAAAACATTCAGTACTTC.

This rearrangement joins TRBV6-1 to TRBJ2-1; D possibly corresponds to TRBD2 (5 bases). CDR1 is MNHNS and CDR2 is SASEGT in the germline V gene. Trimming stripped 0 bases from V and 3 bases from J, with 12 bases between. The CDR3 is 16 residues long. CDR3 in DNA: TGTGCCAGCAGTGAAGCGCTTCGACGGGGCTACAATGAGCAGTTCTTC. Protein sequence: CASSEALRRGYNEQFF.

The count of this clone is one. J is TRBJ2-3 and V is TRBV5-3; D may be TRBD1 (6 bases). TRBV5-3 is known as an ORF, though its function is uncertain. The CDR3 contains 13 residues. V dropped 2 bases and J dropped 4 bases, with 8 bases sitting between them. The CDR3 here is CARSFQGPDTQYF. The CDR3, as DNA: TGTGCCAGAAGCTTCCAGGGGCCAGATACGCAGTATTTT.

The chain has TRBV2 and TRBJ2-3; D not resolved. Germline loops: CDR1 SNHLY, CDR2 FYNNEI. The CDR3 runs 13 residues. Between the trimmed V and J ends, which lost 4 bases and 0 bases, there was a span of 5 bases. The CDR3 region has the DNA TGTGCCAGCAGTGTCGAAAGCACAGATACGCAGTATTTT. Translation gives CASSVESTDTQYF. The entire variable domain, with the rest obtained from reference TRBV2 and TRBJ2-3, is as follows: EPEVTQTPSHQVTQMGQEVILRCVPISNHLYFYWYRQILGQKVEFLVSFYNNEISEKSEIFDDQFSVERPDGSNFTLKIRSTKLEDSAMYFCASSVESTDTQYFGPGTRLTVL.

The gene calls are TRBV27 and TRBJ1-5, with TRBD1 matching 7 bases. V lost 6 bases to trimming and J lost 0 bases; unmatched junction nucleotides: 5. Per germline, CDR1 MNHEY and CDR2 SMNVEV (reference sequence). The CDR3 covers 15 residues. The CDR3 sequence: CASSWGQHSNQPQHF. The CDR3 bases are TGTGCCAGCAGCTGGGGACAGCATAGCAATCAGCCCCAGCATTTT.

In DNA, the CDR3 is TGTGCCAGCAGCGTAGGACTAGGGGGCGCTTACAATGAGCAGTTCTTC. Residues: CASSVGLGGAYNEQFF. The genes are TRBV9 and TRBJ2-1; D possibly corresponds to TRBD1 (7 bases). V was clipped by 0 bases and J by 4 bases, with 14 bases between them. There are 16 residues in the CDR3. Germline V gene sequence: CDR1 SGDLS, CDR2 YYNGEE.

The chain couples TRBV11-1 to TRBJ2-1; D is perhaps TRBD2 (5 bases). The V gene's germline CDR1 is SGHAT and CDR2 FQDESV (reference sequence). The CDR3 totals 14 residues. V lost 6 bases and J lost 5, with 14 bases in between. DNA for the CDR3: TGTGCCAGCAGGCCAAGGGCTAGCCACAATGAGCAGTTCTTC. Protein product: CASRPRASHNEQFF.

The chain employs TRBV13 and TRBJ2-5, with 14 bases that match TRBD2. The junction had 4 bases not matched to a gene; V was cut back by 0 bases and J by 1 base. This CDR3 has 18 amino acids. In germline, CDR1 is PRHDT, CDR2 FYEKMQ (reference sequence). For the CDR3, the DNA is TGTGCCAGCAGCTTAGGGGGACTAGCGGGGGACCCCCAAGAGACCCAGTACTTC. As protein: CASSLGGLAGDPQETQYF.

This chain connects TRBV5-4 to TRBJ1-2, with D unresolved. CDR1 and CDR2 from the germline V gene are SGHNT and YYREEE (reference sequence). This CDR3 has 11 amino acids. CDR3 nucleotide sequence: TGTGCTACCAACGAGATTGGCGGCTACACCTTC. Encoded protein: CATNEIGGYTF. Supplemented by reference TRBV5-4 and TRBJ1-2, the full variable domain reads ETGVTQSPTHLIKTRGQQVTLRCSSQSGHNTVSWYQQALGQGPQFIFQYYREEENGRGNFPPRFSGLQFPNYSSELNVNALELDDSALYLCATNEIGGYTFGSGTRLTVV.

The chain combines TRBV11-2 with TRBJ2-7; a weak D match, TRBD1 (5 bases). Trimming took off 6 bases at V and 3 bases at J, with 12 bases between the two ends. CDR3 length: 13 residues. CDR1 is SGHAT, CDR2 FQNNGV, per germline. The CDR3 protein is CASRYLGLYEQYF. The CDR3 DNA reads TGTGCCAGCAGGTATTTGGGGCTCTACGAGCAGTACTTC.

The V gene is TRBV2, the J gene TRBJ1-6; TRBD1 is a possible D gene (5 bases). The CDR3 sequence is 14 residues long. V was pared by 4 bases and J by 6 bases, with 10 bases between. Germline V gives CDR1 SNHLY, CDR2 FYNNEI. This chain's CDR3 is CASSGRQGNSPLHF. CDR3 nucleotide sequence: TGTGCCAGCAGTGGGAGGCAGGGTAATTCACCCCTCCACTTT.

V is TRBV30 and J is TRBJ2-7, with unresolved D. The CDR3 has 13 residues. V was pared by 0 bases and J by 3 bases, with 9 bases between. Looked up from germline, CDR1 is GTSNPN and CDR2 is SVGIG (reference sequence). This chain's CDR3 is CAWSVDVGYEQYF. The CDR3 nucleotides read TGTGCCTGGAGTGTAGACGTAGGCTACGAGCAGTACTTC.

This clone was picked up one time. The chain is built from TRBV19 and TRBJ1-6, with D tentatively TRBD1 (5 bases). V dropped 10 bases and J dropped 7 bases, with 11 bases sitting between them. The CDR3 has 12 amino acids. Germline V gene data show CDR1 as LNHDA and CDR2 as SQIVND (reference sequence). In DNA form, the CDR3 reads TGTGCCACAGTGGGGGAGAATTCACCCCTCCACTTT. This translates into CATVGENSPLHF.

The rearrangement uses TRBV7-2 and TRBJ2-7; TRBD1 agrees at 7 bases. There are 16 residues in the CDR3. In germline, CDR1 is SGHTA, CDR2 FQGNSA. V shed 5 bases and J 3 bases; nucleotides not matched to a gene: 13. CDR3 residues: CASSGPGTASYYEQYF. In DNA, the CDR3 is TGTGCCAGCAGCGGACCCGGGACAGCTTCCTACTACGAGCAGTACTTC. Full variable domain (rest looked up from reference TRBV7-2 and TRBJ2-7): GAGVSQSPSNKVTEKGKDVELRCDPISGHTALYWYRQSLGQGLEFLIYFQGNSAPDKSGLPSDRFSAERTGGSVSTLTIQRTQQEDSAVYLCASSGPGTASYYEQYFGPGTRLTVT.

The gene calls are TRBV7-9 and TRBJ2-5; TRBD2 might be the D (5 bases). This CDR3 spans 15 amino acids. The germline V gene has CDR1 SEHNR and CDR2 FQNEAQ (reference sequence). V lost 0 bases and J lost 2, with 10 bases in between. DNA for the CDR3: TGTGCCAGCAGCTTAGCCCTGGACTGGCAAGAGACCCAGTACTTC. It encodes CASSLALDWQETQYF.

The chain is built from TRBV11-2 and TRBJ1-5, with unresolved D. CDR1 is SGHAT and CDR2 is FQNNGV in the germline V gene. The CDR3 extends over 15 amino acids. V lost 1 base and J 4 bases, leaving 11 bases between the germline ends. CDR3 sequence reads: CASSLATAPNQPQHF. The CDR3 nucleotides are TGTGCCAGCAGCTTAGCAACAGCCCCAAATCAGCCCCAGCATTTT. Combining the CDR3 with reference TRBV11-2 and TRBJ1-5 gives the whole variable domain EAGVAQSPRYKIIEKRQSVAFWCNPISGHATLYWYQQILGQGPKLLIQFQNNGVVDDSQLPKDRFSAERLKGVDSTLKIQPAKLEDSAVYLCASSLATAPNQPQHFGDGTRLSIL.

This clone was seen a few times. The V and J genes are TRBV2 and TRBJ1-1; 11 bases map to TRBD1. J was trimmed by 5 bases and V by 6 bases; bases with no gene match: 14. The CDR3 is 17 residues long. Germline V gene lookup returns CDR1 SNHLY and CDR2 FYNNEI. CDR3 nucleotides: TGTGCCAGCAGCCCAGGACAGGGGGCAAAGGGCGAAACTGAAGCTTTCTTT. This encodes CASSPGQGAKGETEAFF.